These 6 T cell receptor beta chains were sequenced from one sample in a study of cytomegalovirus exposure and HLA in healthy donors (dated by TCRdb to 2016 to 2017). Library construction relied on the immunoSEQ multiplex PCR assay. The multiplex PCR relied on a mix of 60 forward primers for TCR Vbeta segments and 13 reverse primers for TCR Jbeta segments. TCRdb retrieved this table from immuneACCESS and kept in-frame rearrangements only. Not all clones are present; in checked studies, unresolved V genes account for under half, and no reason is known for the remainder. This sample has about 190,000 clones in its table, and approximately 88% of those were observed once. Together, the top ten hold 0.95% to 1.5% of the sample. Sequencing was carried out using PBMCs. The receptor source for this set is a boy aged 2 to 10 in good health and CMV-seronegative.

The chain uses TRBV29-1 and TRBJ2-1; 8 bases fit TRBD1. Germline assignment: CDR1 SQVTM and CDR2 ANQGSEA. Trimming took 3 bases from V and 2 from J; bases not matched to a gene: 3. This CDR3 has 14 amino acids. The CDR3 coding sequence is TGCAGCGTTGACGTGACAGGGGCCTACAATGAGCAGTTCTTC. The encoded protein is CSVDVTGAYNEQFF.

The J gene is TRBJ1-1, the V gene TRBV30, with 10 bases matching TRBD1. Per the germline V gene, CDR1 is GTSNPN and CDR2 is SVGIG (reference sequence). The CDR3 length is 13 residues. The junction had 6 bases not matched to a gene; V was cut back by 0 bases and J by 11 bases. CDR3 DNA: TGTGCCTGGAGTGTAGGGGACAGGGGTACGGCTTTCTTT. Its protein product is CAWSVGDRGTAFF.

The chain employs TRBV19 and TRBJ2-2; tentative D call: TRBD2 (6 bases). CDR1 is LNHDA and CDR2 is SQIVND in the germline V gene (reference sequence). The germline V and J ends were trimmed by 5 bases and 3 bases, with 10 bases remaining between them. The length of the CDR3 is 14 residues. The DNA of the CDR3 is TGTGCCAGTAGTCTTACGGGGGACACCGGGGAGCTGTTTTTT. Encoded protein: CASSLTGDTGELFF.

The rearrangement links TRBV30 to TRBJ2-3; D is ambiguous. The germline V and J ends were trimmed by 6 bases and 0 bases, with 13 bases remaining between them. The CDR3 totals 14 residues. Germline V gives CDR1 GTSNPN, CDR2 SVGIG (reference sequence). CDR3 amino acids: CACLRVGSTDTQYF. CDR3 nucleotide sequence: TGTGCCTGCCTTCGTGTGGGCAGCACAGATACGCAGTATTTT.

This sequence joins TRBV30 and TRBJ2-5; 8 nucleotides match TRBD1. This CDR3 comprises 13 residues. V lost 6 bases and J lost 3; bases outside the gene matches: 6. CDR1 is GTSNPN and CDR2 is SVGIG in the germline V gene (reference sequence). In DNA, the CDR3 is TGTGCCTGTATGACAGGGGCTAAAGAGACCCAGTACTTC. It encodes CACMTGAKETQYF.

The chain joins TRBV7-8 to TRBJ1-1; D is ambiguous. Germline loops: CDR1 SGHVS, CDR2 FQNEAQ. This CDR3 has 15 amino acids. V was shortened by 2 bases and J by 4 bases, with 14 bases between the two germline ends. CDR3 amino acids: CASSLNPAGSTEAFF. CDR3 sequence (DNA): TGTGCCAGCAGCTTAAATCCGGCGGGGTCCACTGAAGCTTTCTTT.